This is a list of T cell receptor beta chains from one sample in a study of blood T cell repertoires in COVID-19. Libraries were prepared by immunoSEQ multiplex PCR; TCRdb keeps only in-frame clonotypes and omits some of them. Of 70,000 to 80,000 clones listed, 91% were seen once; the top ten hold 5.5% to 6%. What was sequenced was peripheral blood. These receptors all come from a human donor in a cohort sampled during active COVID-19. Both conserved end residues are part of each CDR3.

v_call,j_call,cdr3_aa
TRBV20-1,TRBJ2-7,CSAGTDYEQYF
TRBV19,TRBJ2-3,CASSKTGTGTLTDTQYF
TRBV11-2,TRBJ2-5,CASSLDRTSGTQETQYF
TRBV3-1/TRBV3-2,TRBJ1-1,CASGQGIPMNTEAFF
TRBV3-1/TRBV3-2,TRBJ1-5,CASSQTGTQPQHF
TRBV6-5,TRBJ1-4,CASRSTDGEKLFF
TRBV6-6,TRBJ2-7,CASSYSAGGPYEQYF
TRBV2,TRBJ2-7,CASSEVRDYEQYF
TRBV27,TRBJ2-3,CASSQFFQGTQYF
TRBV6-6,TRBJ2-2,CASSTQGAYTGELFF
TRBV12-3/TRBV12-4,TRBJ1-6,CASSFRGLSPLHF
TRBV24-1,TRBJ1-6,CATSENITGGNYNSPLHF
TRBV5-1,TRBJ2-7,CASSRGQSYEQYF
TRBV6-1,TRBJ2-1,CASSDRTGGYNEQFF
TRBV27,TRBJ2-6,CASSSTVSGANVLTF
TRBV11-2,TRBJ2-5,CASSLGTSGGQETQYF
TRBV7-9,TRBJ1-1,CASSLGLGRGTEAFF
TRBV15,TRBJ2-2,CATSPIAGTGELFF
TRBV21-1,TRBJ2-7,CASSKEHRYYEQYF
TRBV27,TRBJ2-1,CASSPDPSSYNEQFF
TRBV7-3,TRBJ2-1,CASSTSGGVNEQFF
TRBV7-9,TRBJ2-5,CASSPKETQYF
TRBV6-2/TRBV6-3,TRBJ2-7,CASSYGTSYEQYF
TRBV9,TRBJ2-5,CASGQAGGQETQYF
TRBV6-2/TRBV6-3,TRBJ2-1,CASSYSRGAYNEQFF
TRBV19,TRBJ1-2,CASSIGRDRSYGYTF
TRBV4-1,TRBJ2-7,CASSQVAGEQYF
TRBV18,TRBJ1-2,CASSPRTYRVGINYGYTF
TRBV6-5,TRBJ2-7,CASRGDRGVNEQYF
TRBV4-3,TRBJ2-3,CASSHRAKTDRRADTQYF
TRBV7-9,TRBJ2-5,CASSTRTSGGSLLAETQYF
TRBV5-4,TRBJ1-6,CASSPGGTAYNSPLHF
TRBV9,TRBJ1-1,CASSDPYTSGANTEAFF
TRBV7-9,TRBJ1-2,CASSLGPDGYTF
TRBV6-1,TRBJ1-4,CASSERDRVANEKLFF
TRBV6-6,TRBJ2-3,CASSYAGGSDTQYF
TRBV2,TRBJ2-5,CASRLGGAPQETQYF
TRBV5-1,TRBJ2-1,CASSLIAGGYNEQFF
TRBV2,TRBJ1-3,CASIPDRSAGNTIYF
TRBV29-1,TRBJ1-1,CSVEGQGRGEAFF
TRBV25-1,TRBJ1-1,CARWTVPWTWNTEAFF
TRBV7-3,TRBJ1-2,CASSLNGLGARYGYTF
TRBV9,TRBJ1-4,CASSKRQGATTNEKLFF
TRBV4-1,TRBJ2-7,CASSQGSRGSYEQYF
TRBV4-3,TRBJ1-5,CASSRGGNQPQHF
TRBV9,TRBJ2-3,CASSPPSPGRTQYF
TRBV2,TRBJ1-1,CASNHVTENTEAFF
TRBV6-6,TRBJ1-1,CATAEIPTGNTEAFF
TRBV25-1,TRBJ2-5,CASSRAGQETQYF
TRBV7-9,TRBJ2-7,CASRKTGGASYEQYF
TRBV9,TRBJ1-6,CASSLDGTTRGNSPLHF
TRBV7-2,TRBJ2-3,CASSWTSGGADTQYF
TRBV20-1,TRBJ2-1,CSASQNTFDNEQFF
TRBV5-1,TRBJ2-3,CASSYDPTTQASTDTQYF
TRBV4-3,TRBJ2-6,CASSQDIRQGAPGANVLTF